A single T cell receptor beta chain is shown here with its context. cDNA prepared by RNA extraction and subsequent reverse transcription served as the template for sequencing. Generated by immunoSEQ multiplex PCR, the TCRdb table keeps only in-frame clones and is missing some. The data show roughly 140,000 clones, 45% to 60% seen once. This sample stems from a study of CD8+ T cells in alopecia areata. In the study overall: It was oral tofacitinib, at 5 to 10 mg twice daily, that treated patients received.

The germline CDR1 and CDR2 sequences are PRHDT and FYEKMQ (reference sequence). The CDR3 loop spans 17 amino acids. V was pared by 3 bases and J by 9 bases, with 14 bases of the junction left unmatched. The chain carries TRBV13 and TRBJ1-2; 12 bases match TRBD1. The receptor was isolated from a human donor with alopecia areata. The sample here was CD8+ T cells sorted from blood, taken at week 0. The CDR3 reads CASSFGTGGATGASYTF. The CDR3 DNA sequence: TGTGCCAGCAGCTTTGGGACAGGGGGCGCCACCGGTGCTAGCTACACCTTC.